Listed below are T cell receptor beta chains from one sample, sequenced in a study of vaccination and CD4 T cells after COVID-19. TCRdb called the PCR reads again in MiXCR, with one record for every CDR3 protein. This table has just under 10,000 distinct CDR3 sequences, about 54% appearing once. Antigen specificity for these receptors is unknown. Sequencing was performed on CD4+ T cells from blood, cultured in vitro. These receptors originate from a human donor who had recovered from COVID-19. Both conserved end residues are part of each CDR3. A D gene is named only where the DNA matches it firmly. A clone size is listed for some rows: how often the clone was seen (once, few, many), or a class if it is expanded.

D gene	J gene	clone size	V gene	CDR3 DNA	CDR3 protein
.	TRBJ1-2	.	TRBV20-1	TGCAGTGCCGTCGCCGGGGGATATGGCTATGGCTACACCTTC	CSAVAGGYGYGYTF
.	TRBJ1-2	once	TRBV27	TGTGCCAGCAGAGAAGTACAGGGAGATGGCTACACCTTC	CASREVQGDGYTF
TRBD2	TRBJ2-5	.	TRBV7-2	TGTGCCAGCTACTCTAGCGGGGATCCCCGAGAGACCCAGTACTTC	CASYSSGDPRETQYF
TRBD1	TRBJ2-7	.	TRBV5-1	TGCGCCAGCAGCGAACAGGGGAACTACGAGCAGTACTTC	CASSEQGNYEQYF
.	TRBJ2-2	large	TRBV12-3/TRBV12-4	TGTGCCAGCAGTAGCAGTGGGTTCCTCGGGGAGCTGTTTTTT	CASSSSGFLGELFF
.	TRBJ1-1	few	TRBV6-5	TGTGCCAGCAGTTCCTCGTGGGGCATGAACACTGAAGCTTTCTTT	CASSSSWGMNTEAFF
.	TRBJ2-5	once	TRBV30	TGTGCCTGGAGTCCGAGTCGGACCCAGTACTTC	CAWSPSRTQYF
.	TRBJ2-7	.	TRBV12-3/TRBV12-4	TGTGCCAGCAGTTTCTGGGGTAGGGAGCAGTACTTC	CASSFWGREQYF
TRBD1	TRBJ2-2	.	TRBV2	TGTGCCAGCAGAAGACCTGGACAGGGGTCGGACACCGGGGAGCTGTTTTTT	CASRRPGQGSDTGELFF
.	TRBJ2-3	.	TRBV4-3	TGCGCCAGCAGCCAAGAAGGGGGGGGGAGGGGGGTGACAGATACGCAGTATTTT	CASSQEGGGRGVTDTQYF
TRBD1	TRBJ2-2	.	TRBV9	TGTGCCAGCAGCGCGACAGGGGGTAGTACCGGGGAGCTGTTTTTT	CASSATGGSTGELFF
TRBD2	TRBJ2-2	once	TRBV20-1	TGCAGTGCTAGAGTTGGGCGGGGGACGAACACCGGGGAGCTGTTTTTT	CSARVGRGTNTGELFF
.	TRBJ2-3	.	TRBV20-1	TGCAGTGCTAGAGACTGGGGGGGGGCCGAGACAGATACGCAGTATTTT	CSARDWGGAETDTQYF
.	TRBJ1-2	few	TRBV12-3/TRBV12-4	TGTGCCAGCAGCCAGAGGGTTTATGGCTACACCTTC	CASSQRVYGYTF
TRBD2	TRBJ2-3	.	TRBV2	TGTGCCACCCACCCATCCGGGACTAGCGGCACAGATACGCAGTATTTT	CATHPSGTSGTDTQYF
.	TRBJ2-3	.	TRBV5-1	TGCGCCAGCAGCTTGGGGAGGGGGAGCACAGATACGCAGTATTTT	CASSLGRGSTDTQYF
TRBD2	TRBJ2-2	.	TRBV20-1	TGCAGTGCTAGAGATCGACGGGGGGGTTTCACCGGGGAGCTGTTTTTT	CSARDRRGGFTGELFF
.	TRBJ2-1	.	TRBV7-2	TGTGCCAGCAGCTTATCCCTGGGCATGGGCGGGTCAGATGAGCAGTTCTTC	CASSLSLGMGGSDEQFF
.	TRBJ2-3	few	TRBV24-1	TGTGCCACCAGTGATGGGGGGGCAGGGCGTAGCACAGATACGCAGTATTTT	CATSDGGAGRSTDTQYF
.	TRBJ1-2	.	TRBV19	TGTGCCAGTAGTATACATAAAGGGGATAATGGCTACACCTTC	CASSIHKGDNGYTF
.	TRBJ1-2	.	TRBV6-1	TGTGCCACGTACAGGGCTCGAGGATATTATGGCTACACCTTC	CATYRARGYYGYTF
.	TRBJ1-1	.	TRBV20-1	TGCAGTGCTAGAGATCGTGGGTTAGCTTTCTTT	CSARDRGLAFF
.	TRBJ2-3	.	TRBV20-1	TGCAGTGCTAGAAGGCGGGCAGGGGCTAGCACAGATACGCAGTATTTT	CSARRRAGASTDTQYF
.	TRBJ1-5	.	TRBV4-1	TGCGCCAGCAGCCAAGTTAATTACGGGGCAGGGTTTCAGCCCCAGCATTTT	CASSQVNYGAGFQPQHF
TRBD1	TRBJ1-5	.	TRBV7-8	TGTGCCAGCAGCTTAGGGGACAGCGCTAATCAGCCCCAGCATTTT	CASSLGDSANQPQHF
.	TRBJ1-1	.	TRBV5-3	TGTGCCAGCAGCCCACCCCGGGACCCCTTTGAAGCTTTCTTT	CASSPPRDPFEAFF
.	TRBJ2-7	.	TRBV11-1	TGTGCCAGCAGCTCGGGGGTAGGCGGCAGCCTCTACGAGCAGTACTTC	CASSSGVGGSLYEQYF
TRBD1	TRBJ1-2	.	TRBV6-2/TRBV6-3	TGTGCCAGCAGTTCCACTCTCGGGACAGGGCTCTATGGCTACACCTTC	CASSSTLGTGLYGYTF
.	TRBJ1-6	few	TRBV6-5	TGTGCCAGCAGTTCCCCCTCCTATAATTCACCCCTCCACTTT	CASSSPSYNSPLHF
TRBD1	TRBJ1-5	few	TRBV19	TGTGCCAGTACCGACAGGGGGCGTAGCAATCAGCCCCAGCATTTT	CASTDRGRSNQPQHF
.	TRBJ2-1	.	TRBV7-2	TGTGCCAGCAGCCCGACAGTCTCCTACAATGAGCAGTTCTTC	CASSPTVSYNEQFF
.	TRBJ1-1	.	TRBV6-4	TGTGCCAGCAGGGCCTTAGGTGGAGAGGCTTTCTTT	CASRALGGEAFF
.	TRBJ1-3	few	TRBV7-2	TGTGCCAGCAGTACGGGAAACACCATATATTTT	CASSTGNTIYF
.	TRBJ1-4	few	TRBV12-3/TRBV12-4	TGTGCCAGCAGTTTAGGGGAAAAACTGTTTTTT	CASSLGEKLFF
.	TRBJ1-1	.	TRBV2	TGTGCCAGCAGGAGGACTGAAGCTTTCTTT	CASRRTEAFF
.	TRBJ1-1	.	TRBV5-6	TGTGCCAGCAGCCTAACAGCGAACACTGAAGCTTTCTTT	CASSLTANTEAFF
.	TRBJ1-6	.	TRBV12-3/TRBV12-4	TGTGCCAGCAGCACCGCATCCTATAATTCACCCCTCCACTTT	CASSTASYNSPLHF
TRBD2	TRBJ2-7	.	TRBV7-2	TGTGCCAGCAGCTTGACTAGCGGGGCAACCTACGAGCAGTACTTC	CASSLTSGATYEQYF
.	TRBJ1-6	.	TRBV30	TGTGCCTGGAGTCTGGGATCCTATAATTCACCCCTCCACTTT	CAWSLGSYNSPLHF
.	TRBJ1-2	.	TRBV6-1	TGTGCCAGCAGTCCTGACAGATCATATGGCTACACCTTC	CASSPDRSYGYTF